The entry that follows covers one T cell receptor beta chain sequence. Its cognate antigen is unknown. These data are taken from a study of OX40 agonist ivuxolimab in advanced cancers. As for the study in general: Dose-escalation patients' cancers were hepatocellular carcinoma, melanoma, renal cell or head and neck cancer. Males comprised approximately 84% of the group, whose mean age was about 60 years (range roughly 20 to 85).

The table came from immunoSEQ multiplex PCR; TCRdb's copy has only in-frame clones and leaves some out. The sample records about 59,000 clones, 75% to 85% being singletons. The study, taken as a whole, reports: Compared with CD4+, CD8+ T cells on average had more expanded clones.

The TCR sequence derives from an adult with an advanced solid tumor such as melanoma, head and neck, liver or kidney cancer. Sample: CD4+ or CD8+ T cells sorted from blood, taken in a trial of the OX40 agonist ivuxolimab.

CDR3 loop: CASSLAPGLAVYEQYF. CDR3 nucleotide sequence: TGTGCCAGCTCACTTGCCCCGGGACTAGCGGTTTACGAGCAGTACTTC. The J gene is TRBJ2-7, the V gene TRBV18, with TRBD2 identical over 11 bases. Trimming at V came to 4 bases and at J to 4 bases, leaving 9 bases not matched to a gene. This CDR3 region has 16 residues. Germline CDR1 reads KGHSH; CDR2 reads LQKENI.